This T cell receptor (beta chain) was identified during a study of blood T cell repertoires in COVID-19. On the study more broadly: Sites across the United States, Italy and Spain contributed samples from acute and convalescent COVID-19.

Libraries were prepared by immunoSEQ multiplex PCR; TCRdb keeps only in-frame clonotypes and omits some of them. The top ten hold 2.3% of the sample, which has 250,000 to 300,000 clones, roughly 90% seen once. The age range of participants was about 18 to 90 years, with residence in fewer than 25 US areas. V was shortened by 2 bases and J by 12 bases, with 16 bases between the two germline ends. Germline V gives CDR1 MNHEY, CDR2 SVGAGI. CDR3 length: 13 amino acids. Sequenced material: PBMCs or T cells enriched from blood (not recorded which). The rearrangement uses TRBV6-5 and TRBJ1-2; tentative D call: TRBD1 (6 bases). This sequence originates from a woman between 40 and 50 years old with acute COVID-19. Written as DNA, the CDR3 is TGTGCCAGCAGTTACCCTTCGGACAGAGCGGACACCTTC. It translates to CASSYPSDRADTF.